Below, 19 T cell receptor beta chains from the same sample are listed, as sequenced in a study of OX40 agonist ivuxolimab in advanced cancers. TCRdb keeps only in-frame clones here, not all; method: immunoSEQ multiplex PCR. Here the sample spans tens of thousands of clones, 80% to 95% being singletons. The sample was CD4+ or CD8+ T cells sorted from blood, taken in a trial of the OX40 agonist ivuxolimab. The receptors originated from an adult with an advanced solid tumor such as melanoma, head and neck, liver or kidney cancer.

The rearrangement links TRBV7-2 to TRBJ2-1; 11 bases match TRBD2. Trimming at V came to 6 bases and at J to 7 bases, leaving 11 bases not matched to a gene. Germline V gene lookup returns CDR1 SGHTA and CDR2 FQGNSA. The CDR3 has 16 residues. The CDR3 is CASRQQGTSGGNEQFF. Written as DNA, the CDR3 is TGTGCCAGCAGACAACAGGGGACTAGCGGAGGGAATGAGCAGTTCTTC. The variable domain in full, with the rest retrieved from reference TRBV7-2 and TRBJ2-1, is GAGVSQSPSNKVTEKGKDVELRCDPISGHTALYWYRQSLGQGLEFLIYFQGNSAPDKSGLPSDRFSAERTGGSVSTLTIQRTQQEDSAVYLCASRQQGTSGGNEQFFGPGTRLTVL.

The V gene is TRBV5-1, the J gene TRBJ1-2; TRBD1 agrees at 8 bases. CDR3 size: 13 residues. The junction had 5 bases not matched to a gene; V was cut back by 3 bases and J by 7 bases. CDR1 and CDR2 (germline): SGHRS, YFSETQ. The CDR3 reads CASSSTGASGYTF. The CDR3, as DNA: TGCGCCAGCAGCTCGACAGGGGCCAGTGGCTACACCTTC.

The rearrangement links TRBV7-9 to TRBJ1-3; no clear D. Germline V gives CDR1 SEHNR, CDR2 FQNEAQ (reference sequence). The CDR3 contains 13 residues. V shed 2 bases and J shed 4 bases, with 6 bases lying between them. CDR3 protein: CASSLTPGNTIYF. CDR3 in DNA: TGTGCCAGCAGCTTAACACCCGGAAACACCATATATTTT.

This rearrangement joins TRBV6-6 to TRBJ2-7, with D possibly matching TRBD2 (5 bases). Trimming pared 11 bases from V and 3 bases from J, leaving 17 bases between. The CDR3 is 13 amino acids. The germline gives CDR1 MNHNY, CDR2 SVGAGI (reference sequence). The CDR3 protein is CAAKVGMGYEQYF. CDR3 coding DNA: TGTGCCGCCAAGGTCGGGATGGGCTACGAGCAGTACTTC.

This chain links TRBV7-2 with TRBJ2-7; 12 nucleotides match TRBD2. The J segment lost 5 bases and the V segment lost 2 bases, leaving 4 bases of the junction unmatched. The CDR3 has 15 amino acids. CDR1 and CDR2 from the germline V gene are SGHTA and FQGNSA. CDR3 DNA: TGTGCCAGCAGCTTAAGCCTAGCGGGAGGGAACGAGCAGTACTTC. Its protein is CASSLSLAGGNEQYF. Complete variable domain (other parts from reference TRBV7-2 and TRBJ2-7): GAGVSQSPSNKVTEKGKDVELRCDPISGHTALYWYRQSLGQGLEFLIYFQGNSAPDKSGLPSDRFSAERTGGSVSTLTIQRTQQEDSAVYLCASSLSLAGGNEQYFGPGTRLTVT.

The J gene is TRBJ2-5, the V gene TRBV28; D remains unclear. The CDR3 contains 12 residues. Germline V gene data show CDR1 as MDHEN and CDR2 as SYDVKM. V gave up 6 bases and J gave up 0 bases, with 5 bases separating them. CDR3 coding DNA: TGTGCCAGCAGCCCCTACCAAGAGACCCAGTACTTC. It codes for CASSPYQETQYF.

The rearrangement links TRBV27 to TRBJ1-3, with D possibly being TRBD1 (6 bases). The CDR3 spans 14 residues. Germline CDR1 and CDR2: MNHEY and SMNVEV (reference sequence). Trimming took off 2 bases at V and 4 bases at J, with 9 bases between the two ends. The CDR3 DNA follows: TGTGCCAGCAGTTTAGGGGGGCAGGGAAACACCATATATTTT. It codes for CASSLGGQGNTIYF.

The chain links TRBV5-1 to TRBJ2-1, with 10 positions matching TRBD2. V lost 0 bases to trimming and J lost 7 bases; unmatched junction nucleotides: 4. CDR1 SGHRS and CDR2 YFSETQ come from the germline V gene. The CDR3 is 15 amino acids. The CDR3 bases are TGCGCCAGCAGCTTGGTAGCGGGAGGCGGGAATGAGCAGTTCTTC. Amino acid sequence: CASSLVAGGGNEQFF.

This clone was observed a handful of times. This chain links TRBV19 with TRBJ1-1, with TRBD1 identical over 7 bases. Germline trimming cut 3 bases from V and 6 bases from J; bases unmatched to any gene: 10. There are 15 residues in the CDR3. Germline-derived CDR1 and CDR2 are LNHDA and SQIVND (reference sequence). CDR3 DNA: TGTGCCAGTAGTATTTTGGCAGGGGGGAGGTCTGAAGCTTTCTTT. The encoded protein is CASSILAGGRSEAFF.

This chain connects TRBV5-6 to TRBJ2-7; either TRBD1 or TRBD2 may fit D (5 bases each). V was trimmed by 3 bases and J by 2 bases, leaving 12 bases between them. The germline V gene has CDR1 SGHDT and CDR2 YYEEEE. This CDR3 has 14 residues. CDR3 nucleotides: TGTGCCAGCAGCTCGGCCGGGGCCCCCTACGAGCAGTACTTC. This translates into CASSSAGAPYEQYF.

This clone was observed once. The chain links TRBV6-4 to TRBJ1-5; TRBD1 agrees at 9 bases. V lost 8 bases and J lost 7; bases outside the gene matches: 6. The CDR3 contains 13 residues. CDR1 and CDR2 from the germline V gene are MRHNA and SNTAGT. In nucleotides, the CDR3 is TGTGCCAGCTTGGACAGGGGAGAGCAGCCCCAGCATTTT. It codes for CASLDRGEQPQHF.

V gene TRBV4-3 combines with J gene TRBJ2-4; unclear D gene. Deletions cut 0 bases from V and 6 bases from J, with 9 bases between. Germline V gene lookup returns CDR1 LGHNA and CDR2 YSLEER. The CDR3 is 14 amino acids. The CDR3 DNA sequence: TGCGCCAGCAGCCAAGACTATTTGGGAAACATTCAGTACTTC. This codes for CASSQDYLGNIQYF.

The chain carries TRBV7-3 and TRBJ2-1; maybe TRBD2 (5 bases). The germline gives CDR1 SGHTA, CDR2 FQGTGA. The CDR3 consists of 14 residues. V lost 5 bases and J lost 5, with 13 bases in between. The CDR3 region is CASSLERSDNEQFF. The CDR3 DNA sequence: TGTGCCAGCAGCCTTGAGCGGAGTGACAATGAGCAGTTCTTC.

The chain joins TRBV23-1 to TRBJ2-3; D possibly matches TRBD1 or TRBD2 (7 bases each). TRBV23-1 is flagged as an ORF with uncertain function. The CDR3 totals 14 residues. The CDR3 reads CAEGAGPGQDTQYF. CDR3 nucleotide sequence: TGCGCGGAGGGAGCGGGACCGGGACAGGATACGCAGTATTTT.

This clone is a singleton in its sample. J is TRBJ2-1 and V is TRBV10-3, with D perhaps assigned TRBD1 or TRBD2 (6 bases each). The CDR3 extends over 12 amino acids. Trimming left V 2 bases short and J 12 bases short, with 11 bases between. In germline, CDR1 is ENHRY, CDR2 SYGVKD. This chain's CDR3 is CAISEGGHLQFF. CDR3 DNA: TGTGCCATCAGTGAGGGGGGGCATTTGCAGTTCTTC.

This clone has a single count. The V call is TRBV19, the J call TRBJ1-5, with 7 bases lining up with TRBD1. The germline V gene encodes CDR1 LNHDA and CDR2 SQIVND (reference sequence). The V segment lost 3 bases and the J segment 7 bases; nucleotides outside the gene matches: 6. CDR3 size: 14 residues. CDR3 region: CASSITGAEQPQHF. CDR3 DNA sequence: TGTGCCAGTAGTATTACAGGGGCGGAACAGCCCCAGCATTTT.

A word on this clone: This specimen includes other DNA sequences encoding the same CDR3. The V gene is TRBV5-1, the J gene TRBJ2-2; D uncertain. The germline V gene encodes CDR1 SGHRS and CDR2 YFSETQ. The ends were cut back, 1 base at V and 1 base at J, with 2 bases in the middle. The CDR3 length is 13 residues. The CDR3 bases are TGCGCCAGCAGCTTGATGAACACCGGGGAGCTGTTTTTT. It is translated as CASSLMNTGELFF. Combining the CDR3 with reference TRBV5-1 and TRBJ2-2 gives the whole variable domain KAGVTQTPRYLIKTRGQQVTLSCSPISGHRSVSWYQQTPGQGLQFLFEYFSETQRNKGNFPGRFSGRQFSNSRSEMNVSTLELGDSALYLCASSLMNTGELFFGEGSRLTVL.

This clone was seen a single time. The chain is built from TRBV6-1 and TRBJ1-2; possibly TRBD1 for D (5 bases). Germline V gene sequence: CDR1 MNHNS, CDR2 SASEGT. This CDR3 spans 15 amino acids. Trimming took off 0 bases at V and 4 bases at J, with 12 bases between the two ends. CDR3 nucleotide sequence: TGTGCCAGCAGTGAAGCCGAAGGGGCGGGCTATGGCTACACCTTC. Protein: CASSEAEGAGYGYTF.

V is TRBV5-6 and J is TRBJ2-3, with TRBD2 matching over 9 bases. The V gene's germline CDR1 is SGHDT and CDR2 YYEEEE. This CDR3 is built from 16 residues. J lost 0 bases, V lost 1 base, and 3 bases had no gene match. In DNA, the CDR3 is TGTGCCAGCAGCTTGAGCGGGAGGACTAGCACAGATACGCAGTATTTT. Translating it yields CASSLSGRTSTDTQYF. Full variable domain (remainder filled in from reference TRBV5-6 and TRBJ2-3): DAGVTQSPTHLIKTRGQQVTLRCSPKSGHDTVSWYQQALGQGPQFIFQYYEEEERQRGNFPDRFSGHQFPNYSSELNVNALLLGDSALYLCASSLSGRTSTDTQYFGPGTRLTVL.